This T cell receptor (beta chain) came from a study of neoadjuvant anti-PD-1 for oral cavity cancer. As for time point: after neoadjuvant nivolumab, at surgical resection. Sequencing used immunoSEQ multiplex PCR; TCRdb keeps in-frame clones, though not all of them. The data hold some 10,000 clones, with around two thirds observed a single time. With 5 bases removed from V and 4 bases from J, the gap between germline ends came to 11 bases. In germline, CDR1 is LNHDA, CDR2 SQIVND (reference sequence). The length of the CDR3 is 13 residues. The rearrangement uses TRBV19 and TRBJ1-2, with a tentative D call TRBD1 (6 bases). The sample was tumor tissue, taken after nivolumab (anti-PD-1) treatment. The TCR was taken from a person aged 35-80 years with oral cavity squamous cell carcinoma. Written as DNA, the CDR3 is TGTGCCAGTAGTTCAGGGGATGGCTATGGCTACACCTTC. Amino acid sequence: CASSSGDGYGYTF.